The clone carrying this TCR beta chain has a single count. Its target is not known. The data belong to a study of shared clonotypes between healthy human individuals. Terminally differentiated effector memory CD45RA+ cells were left out of the naive CD8 fraction, which was CD45RO-negative and positively selected for CCR7. HIV-negative, healthy adults without recent acute infections or vaccinations were the donors. Study-wide results and caveats: It was the non-shared clonotypes that had lower generation probabilities than clonotypes shared by all four donors.

For sorted subsets, 150 to 200 ng DNA per replicate equaled 30,000 or so T cell genomes. Here immunoSEQ multiplex PCR was the method, and the copy in TCRdb shows in-frame clones only, minus some. The repertoire holds hundreds of thousands of clones, with approximately 96% as singletons. This CDR3 has 15 residues. Germline-derived CDR1 and CDR2 are SGDLS and YYNGEE. V lost 4 bases and J lost 6; bases outside the gene matches: 9. This receptor was taken from a woman aged 25 to 39 in good health. The specimen was naive CD8+ T cells sorted from blood. V and J are TRBV9 and TRBJ2-1, with 8 positions matching TRBD2. CDR3 region: CASSRGSGSGNEQFF. The CDR3 coding sequence is TGTGCCAGCAGCAGGGGCAGCGGGAGCGGCAATGAGCAGTTCTTC. The full variable domain, completed using reference TRBV9 and TRBJ2-1, is DSGVTQTPKHLITATGQRVTLRCSPRSGDLSVYWYQQSLDQGLQFLIQYYNGEERAKGNILERFSAQQFPDLHSELNLSSLELGDSALYFCASSRGSGSGNEQFFGPGTRLTVL.